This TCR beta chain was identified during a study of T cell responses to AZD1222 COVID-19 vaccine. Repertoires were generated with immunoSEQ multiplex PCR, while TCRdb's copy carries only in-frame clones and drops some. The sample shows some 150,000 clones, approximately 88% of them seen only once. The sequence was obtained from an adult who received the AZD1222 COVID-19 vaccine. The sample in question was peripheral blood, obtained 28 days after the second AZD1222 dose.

The CDR3 coding sequence is TGTGCCAGCCAAACAGGGTCCCCAAATCAGCCCCAGCATTTT. It is translated as CASQTGSPNQPQHF. J is TRBJ1-5 and V is TRBV6-5; possible D gene TRBD1, 6 bases. This CDR3 is built from 14 residues. The V end was cut by 8 bases, the J end by 4 bases, with 15 bases between. Germline V gives CDR1 MNHEY, CDR2 SVGAGI.